The TCR beta chain described here comes from a study of neurological immune-mediated disorders (dated by TCRdb to the late 2010s). A note on the overall study: The study compared peripheral blood TCR-beta repertoires of HTLV-I-associated myelopathy (HAM/TSP) patients, multiple sclerosis patients and healthy controls using UMI-based sequencing. Longitudinal HAM/TSP and healthy donors had 3 time-points each (roughly 3-40 month intervals). The approximately 110 TCR-beta libraries included longitudinal samples, technical triplicates and paired sorted CD4+ and CD8+ T-cell subsets alongside PBMC samples. The cohort comprised roughly 70 subjects: around 15 HAM/TSP patients, around 34 multiple sclerosis patients and some 20 healthy controls. Study-wide findings and limitations: TCR clonal expansion was highest in HAM/TSP patients and lowest in MS patients, with MS patients falling below even healthy controls. Expanded clones from different subjects shared no identical CDR3 amino acid sequences, which suggests that TCR-beta repertoires were private in all groups.

On this clonotype: The antigen it binds to is not known. One junction end disagrees with the germline gene, perhaps due to a read error.

cDNA was synthesized by template-switch 5'RACE using a primer carrying a 10-nucleotide random unique molecular identifier by which each TCR transcript was tagged. Every sequencing run covered 15-18 subjects and yielded more than 170 million TCR-beta sequences. Total RNA was extracted with the RNeasy kit. The KAPA Real-time Library Amplification kit was used to amplify TCR-beta VDJ regions with primers for the TCR constant region and the 5'RACE anchor. Sample indexes and Illumina adaptors were added in a first PCR, after which library yield was increased in a second PCR. The roughly 650 bp TCR product was size-selected on a 2% E-gel SizeSelection system after Ampure bead purification. Before pooling, library quality was checked on a Bioanalyzer, concentration was measured with Qubit, and libraries were quantified with the Kapa Library Quantification kit. Paired-end 2 x 150 bp sequencing of the libraries was performed on an Illumina HiSeq 2500. To increase sequence diversity, about 25-31% phiX was spiked into each library pool. Per the original workflow: The quality-filtered reads were processed with the UMI-based MiGEC pipeline, whose error correction step removed more than 80% of the raw TCR sequences. IMGT germline references were used for alignment of VDJ genes, and clonotypes were defined by a unique CDR3 amino acid sequence together with V-J genes. Clonal expansion, Shannon diversity and CDR3 relatedness were evaluated with VDJtools (CalcPairwiseDistances, ClusterSamples), while phylogenetic trees were built in CLCbio workbench. A clone was classed as expanded if it had 8 or more unique UMIs, a cutoff based on coefficient-of-variation modelling across technical triplicates. TCRdb redid the processing of the public reads, applying fastp at Q25 and MiXCR, and retained in-frame beta chains. CDR3 protein sequences are deduplicated, and each keeps its most common genes and DNA. The V and J calls here are based on TCRdb, not the publication. Recorded for this sample are some 68,000 distinct CDR3 sequences; approximately 14% of them occurred a single time. The biggest ten clones account for 4.6% of the sample.

The CDR3 covers 16 residues, taking in both the cysteine and the phenylalanine. Just CDR3 DNA is preserved here, 48 bases in frame from base 1. Via the germline V gene (reference sequence), CDR1 is DFQATT and CDR2 SNEGSKA. Explained via the paper, the time point label denotes: longitudinal time-point 1 (baseline). For unsorted PBMC libraries, 2 million PBMCs were used after storage in RNAlater at -80 degrees C until RNA extraction. PBMCs were separated from peripheral blood using Ficoll-Hypaque density gradient centrifugation and then cryopreserved in liquid nitrogen. This receptor was identified in a female donor with HTLV-1-associated myelopathy (HAM/TSP). The sequenced sample consisted of PBMCs. The rearrangement joined TRBV20-1 to TRBJ1-5; the D gene identity is not certain. The DNA reads TGCAGTGCTAGAGTCCGGACGAGCCAGGTCTATCAGCCCAAGAATTTT. This encodes CSARVRTSQVYQPKNF.